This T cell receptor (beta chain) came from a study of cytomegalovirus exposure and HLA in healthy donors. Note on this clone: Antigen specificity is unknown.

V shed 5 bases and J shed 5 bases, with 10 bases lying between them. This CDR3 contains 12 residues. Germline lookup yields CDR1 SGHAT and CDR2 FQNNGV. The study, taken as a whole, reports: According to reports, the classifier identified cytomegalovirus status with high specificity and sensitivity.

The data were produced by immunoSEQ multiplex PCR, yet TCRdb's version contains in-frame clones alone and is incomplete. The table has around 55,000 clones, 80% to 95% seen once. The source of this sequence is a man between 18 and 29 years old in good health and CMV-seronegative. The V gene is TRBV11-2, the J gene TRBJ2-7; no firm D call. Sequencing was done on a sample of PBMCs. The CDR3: CASSRLFHEQYF. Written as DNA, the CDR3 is TGTGCCAGCAGCCGTCTGTTCCACGAGCAGTACTTC.